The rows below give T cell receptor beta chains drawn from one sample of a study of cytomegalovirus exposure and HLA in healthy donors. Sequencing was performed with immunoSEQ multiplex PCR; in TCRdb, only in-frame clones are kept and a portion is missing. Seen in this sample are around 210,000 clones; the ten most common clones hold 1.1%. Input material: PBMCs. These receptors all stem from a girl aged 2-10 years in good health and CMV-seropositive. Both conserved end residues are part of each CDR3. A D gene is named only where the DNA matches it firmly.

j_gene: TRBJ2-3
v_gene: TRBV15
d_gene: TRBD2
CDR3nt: TGTGCCACCAGCAGAGCTAGCGGAAGCACAGATACGCAGTATTTT
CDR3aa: CATSRASGSTDTQYF

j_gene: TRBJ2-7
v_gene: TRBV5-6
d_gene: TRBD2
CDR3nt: TGTGCCAGCAGCAACATTACTAGCGGGTACTCCTACGAGCAGTACTTC
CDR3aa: CASSNITSGYSYEQYF

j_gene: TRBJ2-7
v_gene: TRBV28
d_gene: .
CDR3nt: TGTGCCAGCAGTTTCAGGGACACCCCATACGAGCAGTACTTC
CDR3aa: CASSFRDTPYEQYF

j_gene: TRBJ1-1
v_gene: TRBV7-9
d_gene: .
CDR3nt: TGTGCCAGCAGCCCCAAGGGGCAAACTGAAGCTTTCTTT
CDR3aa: CASSPKGQTEAFF

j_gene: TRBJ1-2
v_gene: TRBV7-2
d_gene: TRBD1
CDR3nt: TGTGCCAGCAGAACGACCGGGACAGGGAAGGGCTACACCTTC
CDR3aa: CASRTTGTGKGYTF

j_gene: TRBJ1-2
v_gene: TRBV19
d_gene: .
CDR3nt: TGTGCCAGTAGTAACAGCTATGGCTACACCTTC
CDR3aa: CASSNSYGYTF

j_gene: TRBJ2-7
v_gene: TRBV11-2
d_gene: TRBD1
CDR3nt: TGTGCCAGCAGCTTAGGGTCAGGGGGCGAGCAGTACTTC
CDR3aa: CASSLGSGGEQYF

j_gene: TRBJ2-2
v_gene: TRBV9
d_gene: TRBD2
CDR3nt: TGTGCCAGCAGCGATTCTCGACTACTAGCGGGAGGTTCCACCGGGGAGCTGTTTTTT
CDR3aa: CASSDSRLLAGGSTGELFF

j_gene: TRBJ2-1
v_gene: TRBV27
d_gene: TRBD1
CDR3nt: TGTGCCAGCAGTCCCCCAGGGGGCCATGAGCAGTTCTTC
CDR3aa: CASSPPGGHEQFF

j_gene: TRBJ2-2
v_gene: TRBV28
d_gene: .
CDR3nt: TGTGCCAGCAGTTTAATCCAAGGGGCCGGGGAGCTGTTTTTT
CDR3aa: CASSLIQGAGELFF

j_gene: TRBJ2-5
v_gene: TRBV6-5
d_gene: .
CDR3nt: TGTGCCAGCAGGTACCAGGGAACCAAGGAGACCCAGTACTTC
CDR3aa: CASRYQGTKETQYF

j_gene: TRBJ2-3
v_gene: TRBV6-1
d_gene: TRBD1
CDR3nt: TGTGCCAGCAGCGCGGACAGGGGGCTCCCAGATACGCAGTATTTT
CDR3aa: CASSADRGLPDTQYF

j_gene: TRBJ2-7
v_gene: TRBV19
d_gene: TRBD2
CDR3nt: TGTGCCAGTAGTTTTGCGGGAGCAAGTGGCTACGAGCAGTACTTC
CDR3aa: CASSFAGASGYEQYF

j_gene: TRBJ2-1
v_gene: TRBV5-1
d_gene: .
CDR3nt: TGCGCCACCCGGGACACCTCCTACAATGAGCAGTTCTTC
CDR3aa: CATRDTSYNEQFF

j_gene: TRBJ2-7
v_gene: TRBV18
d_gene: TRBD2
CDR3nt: TGTGCCAGCTCAGTGGCTAGCGGTTACTACGAGCAGTACTTC
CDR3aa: CASSVASGYYEQYF

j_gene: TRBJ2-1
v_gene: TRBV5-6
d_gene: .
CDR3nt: TGTGCCAGCAGCCTGGACAGTATTAGCTCCTACAATGAGCAGTTCTTC
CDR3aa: CASSLDSISSYNEQFF

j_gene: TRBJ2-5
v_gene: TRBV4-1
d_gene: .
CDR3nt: TGCGCCAGCAGCCAAGTAGGGGCCGGCAGGAACCAAGAGACCCAGTACTTC
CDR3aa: CASSQVGAGRNQETQYF

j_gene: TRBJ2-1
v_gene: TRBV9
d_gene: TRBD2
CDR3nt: TGTGCCAGCAGCCCCACTAGCGGGAGGGTTAATGAGCAGTTCTTC
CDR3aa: CASSPTSGRVNEQFF

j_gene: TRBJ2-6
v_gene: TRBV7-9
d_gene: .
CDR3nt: TGTGCCAGCAGCTTCCAGCTCAGGTCTGGGGCCAACGTCCTGACTTTC
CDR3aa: CASSFQLRSGANVLTF

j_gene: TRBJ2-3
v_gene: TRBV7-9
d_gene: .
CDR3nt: TGTGCCAGCAGTTTTGAGGCAGATACGCAGTATTTT
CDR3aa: CASSFEADTQYF

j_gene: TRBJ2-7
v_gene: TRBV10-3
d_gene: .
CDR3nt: TGTGCCACCTCCTTACTAGCTTCCTACGAGCAGTACTTC
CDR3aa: CATSLLASYEQYF

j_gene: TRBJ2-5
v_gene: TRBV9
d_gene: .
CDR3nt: TGTGCCAGCAGCGTAACGACAGGACCAGAGACCCAGTACTTC
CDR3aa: CASSVTTGPETQYF